A single T cell receptor (beta chain) is shown here with its context. Antigen: not known. This entry comes from a study of human T cells and chemical hapten exposure. The study, taken as a whole, reports: Following DPC sensitization, TCRs present above 1 in 1000 frequency showed no change. PT1 expanded TCR numbers tracked positively with patch test score.

V lost 4 bases to trimming and J lost 6 bases, with 14 bases between them. The CDR3 covers 13 residues. CDR1 and CDR2 (germline): SGHRS, YFSETQ. The time point here: patch test 1, 2 weeks after DPC sensitization. Treatment noted: therapeutic diphenylcyclopropenone sensitization with weekly scalp DPC. Sample donors consisted of patients with alopecia, aged 18 to 70 years, who were suitable for DPC. TCRdb passed the RACE reads through MiXCR, listing each CDR3 protein once. The table includes roughly 360,000 distinct CDR3 sequences, approximately 5% detected once. The sequencing here drew on whole blood, taken in connection with sensitization to the hapten diphenylcyclopropenone (DPC). This clonotype originated in a woman aged 50 to 65 with alopecia areata. Some clones in this sample may be carry-over from other donors' samples. The chain uses TRBV5-1 and TRBJ2-7, with D perhaps TRBD1 (6 bases). The CDR3 protein is CASSAGTSVEQYF. DNA for the CDR3: TGCGCCAGCAGCGCAGGGACATCTGTCGAGCAGTACTTC. The variable domain in full, completed from reference TRBV5-1 and TRBJ2-7, reads KAGVTQTPRYLIKTRGQQVTLSCSPISGHRSVSWYQQTPGQGLQFLFEYFSETQRNKGNFPGRFSGRQFSNSRSEMNVSTLELGDSALYLCASSAGTSVEQYFGPGTRLTVT.